This TCR beta chain derives from a study of control samples from healthy donors and cancer patients. The CDR3 consists of 14 residues. V lost 0 bases and J lost 4, with 9 bases in between. Germline V gene sequence: CDR1 MGHRA, CDR2 YSYEKL. The assay was immunoSEQ multiplex PCR, and TCRdb's table has in-frame clones only and misses some. Of 150,000 to 200,000 clones listed, 91% are singletons. V gene TRBV4-1 combines with J gene TRBJ1-2; maybe TRBD1 (5 bases). The source material was blood. The TCR originated in a young woman in good health. The CDR3 is CASSQDQGGYGYTF. CDR3 bases: TGCGCCAGCAGCCAAGATCAGGGCGGCTATGGCTACACCTTC.